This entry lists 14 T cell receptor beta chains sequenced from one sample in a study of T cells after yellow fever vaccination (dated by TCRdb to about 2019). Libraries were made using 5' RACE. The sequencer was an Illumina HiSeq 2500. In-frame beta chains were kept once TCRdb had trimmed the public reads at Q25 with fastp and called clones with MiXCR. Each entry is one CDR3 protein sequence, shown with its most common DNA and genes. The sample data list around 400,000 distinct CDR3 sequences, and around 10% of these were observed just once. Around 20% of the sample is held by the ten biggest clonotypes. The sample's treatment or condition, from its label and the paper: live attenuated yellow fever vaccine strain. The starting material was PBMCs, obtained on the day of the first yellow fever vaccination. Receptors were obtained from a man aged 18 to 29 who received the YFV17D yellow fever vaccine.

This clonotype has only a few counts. In DNA form, the CDR3 reads TGCGCCAGCAGCTCGGCAGCTATGAACACTGAAGCTTTCTTT. Its translation: CASSSAAMNTEAFF. The chain employs TRBV4-1 and TRBJ1-1; D call uncertain. Trimming left V 5 bases short and J 0 bases short, with 10 bases between. Germline V gene sequence: CDR1 MGHRA, CDR2 YSYEKL. The CDR3 spans 14 residues.

The CDR3 DNA reads as TGTGCCAGCAGTTACGAGGGTAGCAATCAGCCCCAGCATTTT. Amino acid sequence: CASSYEGSNQPQHF. V is TRBV6-5 and J is TRBJ1-5; D is uncertain. The germline gives CDR1 MNHEY, CDR2 SVGAGI. V was shortened by 2 bases and J by 0 bases, with 5 bases between the two germline ends. The CDR3 totals 14 residues.

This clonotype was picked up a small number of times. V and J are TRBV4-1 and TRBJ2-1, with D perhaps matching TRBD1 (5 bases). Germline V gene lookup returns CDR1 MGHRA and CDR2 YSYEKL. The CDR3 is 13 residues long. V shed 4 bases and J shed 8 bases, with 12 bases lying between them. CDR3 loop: CASSPRNRYEQFF. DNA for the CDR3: TGCGCCAGCAGCCCGAGGAACAGGTATGAGCAGTTCTTC.

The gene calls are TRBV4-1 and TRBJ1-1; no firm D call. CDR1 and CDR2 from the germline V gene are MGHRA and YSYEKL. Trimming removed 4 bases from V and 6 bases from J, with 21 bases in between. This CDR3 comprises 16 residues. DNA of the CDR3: TGCGCCAGCAGCCGCCGAGTAGTCACACGGGATCCTGAAGCTTTCTTT. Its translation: CASSRRVVTRDPEAFF.

The CDR3 spells CASSLRRTSGGPTSTDTQYF. CDR3 DNA: TGCGCCAGCAGCCTTAGGCGGACTAGCGGGGGACCTACTAGCACAGATACGCAGTATTTT. This chain connects TRBV4-1 to TRBJ2-3; 13 nucleotides match TRBD2. This CDR3 has 20 amino acids. V lost 4 bases, J lost 0 bases, and 13 bases stayed unmatched. CDR1 MGHRA and CDR2 YSYEKL come from the germline V gene.

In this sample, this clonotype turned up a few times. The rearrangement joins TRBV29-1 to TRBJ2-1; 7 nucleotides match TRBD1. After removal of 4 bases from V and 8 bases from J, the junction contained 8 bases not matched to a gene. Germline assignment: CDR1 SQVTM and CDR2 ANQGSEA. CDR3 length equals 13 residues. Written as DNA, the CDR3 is TGCAGCGTTGGGGCGTTACAGGGGTATGAGCAGTTCTTC. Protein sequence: CSVGALQGYEQFF.

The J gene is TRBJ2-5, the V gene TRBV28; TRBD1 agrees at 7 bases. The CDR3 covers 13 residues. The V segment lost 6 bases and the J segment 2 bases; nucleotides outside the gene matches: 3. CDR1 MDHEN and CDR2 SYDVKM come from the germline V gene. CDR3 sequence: CASRGTVQETQYF. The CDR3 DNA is TGTGCCAGCAGGGGGACAGTACAAGAGACCCAGTACTTC. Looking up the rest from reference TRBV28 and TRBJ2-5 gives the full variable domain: DVKVTQSSRYLVKRTGEKVFLECVQDMDHENMFWYRQDPGLGLRLIYFSYDVKMKEKGDIPEGYSVSREKKERFSLILESASTNQTSMYLCASRGTVQETQYFGPGTRLLVL.

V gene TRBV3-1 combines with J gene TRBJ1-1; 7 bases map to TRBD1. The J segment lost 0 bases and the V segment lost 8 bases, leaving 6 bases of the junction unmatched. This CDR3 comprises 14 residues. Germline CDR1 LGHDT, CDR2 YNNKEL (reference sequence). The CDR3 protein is CASQKGQLNTEAFF. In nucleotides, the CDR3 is TGTGCCAGCCAAAAGGGACAGCTGAACACTGAAGCTTTCTTT.

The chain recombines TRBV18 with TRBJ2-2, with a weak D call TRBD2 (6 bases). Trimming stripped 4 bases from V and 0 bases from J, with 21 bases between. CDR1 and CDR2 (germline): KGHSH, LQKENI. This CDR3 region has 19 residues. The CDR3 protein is CASSRTGPRGGANTGELFF. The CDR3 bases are TGTGCCAGCTCACGCACCGGGCCCCGCGGCGGGGCGAACACCGGGGAGCTGTTTTTT. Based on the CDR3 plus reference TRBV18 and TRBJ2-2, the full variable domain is NAGVMQNPRHLVRRRGQEARLRCSPMKGHSHVYWYRQLPEEGLKFMVYLQKENIIDESGMPKERFSAEFPKEGPSILRIQQVVRGDSAAYFCASSRTGPRGGANTGELFFGEGSRLTVL.

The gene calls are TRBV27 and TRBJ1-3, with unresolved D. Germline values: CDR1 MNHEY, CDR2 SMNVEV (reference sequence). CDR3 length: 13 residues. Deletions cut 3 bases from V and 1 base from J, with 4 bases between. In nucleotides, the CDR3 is TGTGCCAGCAGTTTGTGGTCTGGAAACACCATATATTTT. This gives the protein CASSLWSGNTIYF.

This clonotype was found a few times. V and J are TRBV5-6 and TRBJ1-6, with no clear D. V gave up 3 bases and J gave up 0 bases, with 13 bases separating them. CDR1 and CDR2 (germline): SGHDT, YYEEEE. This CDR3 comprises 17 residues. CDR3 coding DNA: TGTGCCAGCAGCTCAGGACGGACGAGCTCCTATAATTCACCCCTCCACTTT. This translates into CASSSGRTSSYNSPLHF.

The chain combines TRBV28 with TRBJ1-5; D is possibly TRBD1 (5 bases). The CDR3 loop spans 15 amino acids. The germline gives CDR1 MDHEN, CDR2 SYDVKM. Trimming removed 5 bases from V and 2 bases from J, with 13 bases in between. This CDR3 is CASSGRGRGNQPQHF. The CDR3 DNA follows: TGTGCCAGCAGTGGGCGGGGACGAGGCAATCAGCCCCAGCATTTT. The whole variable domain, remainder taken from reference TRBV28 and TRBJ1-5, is DVKVTQSSRYLVKRTGEKVFLECVQDMDHENMFWYRQDPGLGLRLIYFSYDVKMKEKGDIPEGYSVSREKKERFSLILESASTNQTSMYLCASSGRGRGNQPQHFGDGTRLSIL.

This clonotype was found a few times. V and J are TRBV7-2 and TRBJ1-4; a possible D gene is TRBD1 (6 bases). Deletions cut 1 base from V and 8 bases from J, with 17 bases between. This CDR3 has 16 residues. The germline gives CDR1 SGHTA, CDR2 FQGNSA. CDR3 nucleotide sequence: TGTGCCAGCAGCTTAGGAATCGGGACACTTTACGAAAAACTGTTTTTT. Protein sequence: CASSLGIGTLYEKLFF.

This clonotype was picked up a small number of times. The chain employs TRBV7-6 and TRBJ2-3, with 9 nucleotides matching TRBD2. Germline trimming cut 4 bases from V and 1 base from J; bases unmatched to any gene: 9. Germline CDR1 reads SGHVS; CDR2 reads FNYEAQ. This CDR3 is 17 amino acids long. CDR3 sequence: CASSSSGGPAGTDTQYF. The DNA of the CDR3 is TGTGCCAGCAGCTCAAGCGGGGGGCCCGCTGGCACAGATACGCAGTATTTT.